This T cell receptor (beta chain) originates from a study of CD8 T cells in ankylosing spondylitis. Study results and limitations: Clones linked to disease, bearing a CD8+ phenotype, were relatively rare in peripheral blood.

TCRdb re-analysed the 5' RACE reads in MiXCR, keeping a single row per CDR3 protein. Of roughly 200,000 distinct CDR3 sequences listed, about 13% are singletons. This clonotype was picked up a small number of times. No antigen is known for it. The CDR3 runs 17 residues. The TCR was taken from a male donor with ankylosing spondylitis or in good health (not recorded which). The gene calls are TRBV21-1 and TRBJ2-3; whether TRBD1, the table's D call, matches the DNA was not checked. TRBV21-1 is noted as a pseudogene. Sequencing was performed on blood, either unsorted or a sorted T cell fraction (not recorded which). The DNA of the CDR3 is TGTGCCAGCAGCAAAGATCGGCTCGCCCAAAGCACAGATACGCAGTATTTT. It yields the protein CASSKDRLAQSTDTQYF.